Sequencing of this TCR beta chain was carried out in a study of neurological immune-mediated disorders. V lost 5 bases to trimming and J lost 5 bases; unmatched junction nucleotides: 12. The CDR3 extends over 15 amino acids. Per germline, CDR1 DFQATT and CDR2 SNEGSKA (reference sequence). This clonotype showed up many times. TCRdb reprocessed the 5' RACE reads via MiXCR and lists one record per CDR3 protein. The table includes tens of thousands of distinct CDR3 sequences, about 4.2% detected once. Sequenced: CD4+ T cells from blood. The chain employs TRBV20-1 and TRBJ2-3, with 8 bases identical to TRBD2. This receptor was obtained from a woman aged 40 to 49 with multiple sclerosis. CDR3 bases: TGCAGTGCTCCCCCCCGGGGGGGGCGAGGAGATACGCAGTATTTT. Protein sequence: CSAPPRGGRGDTQYF.